This entry lists 21 T cell receptor beta chains sequenced from one sample in a study of blood T cell repertoires in COVID-19. Sequencing was performed with immunoSEQ multiplex PCR; in TCRdb, only in-frame clones are kept and a portion is missing. The sample has approximately 110,000 clones; over 60% are singletons. The specimen sequenced was peripheral blood. The receptor set was obtained from a human donor in a cohort sampled during active or convalescent COVID-19.

DNA for the CDR3: TGTGCCAGTTTCACGACAGACTCTGGAAACACCATATATTTT. It encodes CASFTTDSGNTIYF. This rearrangement joins TRBV7-9 to TRBJ1-3; D may be TRBD1 (5 bases). The length of the CDR3 is 14 residues. V was shortened by 9 bases and J by 0 bases, with 12 bases between the two germline ends. The germline CDR1 and CDR2 sequences are SEHNR and FQNEAQ (reference sequence).

On this clone itself: One end of the junction does not line up with germline, which may come from a read error. The rearrangement joins TRBV5-5 to TRBJ1-2, with 8 bases that match TRBD1. CDR1 and CDR2 from the germline V gene are SGHKS and YYEKEE (reference sequence). The CDR3 spans 12 residues. This CDR3 reads CASRGGQAWLNF. The CDR3 bases are TGTGCCAGCAGGGGGGGACAGGCGTGGCTGAACTTC.

In its sample, this clone was seen once. DNA for the CDR3: TGTGCCAGCAGCTCCACGGGAGGGGAAGCTTTCTTT. Protein sequence: CASSSTGGEAFF. V and J are TRBV12-3 or TRBV12-4 and TRBJ1-1, with D uncertain. V lost 6 bases to trimming and J lost 8 bases, with 13 bases between them. This CDR3 spans 12 amino acids.

The V and J genes are TRBV24-1 and TRBJ1-2; D is perhaps TRBD1 (5 bases). Germline CDR1 KGHDR, CDR2 SFDVKD. This CDR3 has 15 amino acids. V lost 8 bases, J lost 2 bases, and 17 bases lay in between. In nucleotides, the CDR3 is TGTGCCACCATCCGCCCCAACGACAGAAACTATGGCTACACCTTC. Protein: CATIRPNDRNYGYTF.

The chain recombines TRBV30 with TRBJ2-3; 11 positions match TRBD1. V shed 5 bases, J shed 9 bases, and the junction held 4 bases outside the gene matches. Germline CDR1 GTSNPN, CDR2 SVGIG (reference sequence). This CDR3 has 12 amino acids. The CDR3 DNA reads as TGTGCCTGGGGACAGGGGGCAGGAACGCAGTATTTT. Its protein is CAWGQGAGTQYF.

The CDR3 region has the DNA TGTGCCAGCAACGACAGGGTCGGCTACGAGCAGTACTTC. Residues: CASNDRVGYEQYF. The rearrangement links TRBV7-2 to TRBJ2-7, with 7 bases that match TRBD1. The V gene end was trimmed by 7 bases and the J gene end by 3 bases; junction bases not matched to a gene: 6. Germline CDR1 SGHTA, CDR2 FQGNSA. The CDR3 loop spans 13 amino acids.

The chain employs TRBV3-1 (or the pseudogene TRBV3-2) and TRBJ1-1; the match to TRBD1 covers 8 bases. The germline V gene encodes CDR1 LGHDT and CDR2 YNNKEL (reference sequence). J lost 5 bases, V lost 1 base, and 3 bases had no gene match. The CDR3 is 14 residues long. CDR3 sequence reads: CASSQAYRGTEAFF. DNA of the CDR3: TGTGCCAGCAGCCAAGCCTACAGGGGGACTGAAGCTTTCTTT.

V and J are TRBV4-2 and TRBJ2-2; 10 bases line up with TRBD2. Germline assignment: CDR1 LGHNA and CDR2 YNFKEQ. V trimming: 0 bases; J trimming: 6 bases; junction bases outside the gene matches: 4. The CDR3 extends over 16 amino acids. The CDR3 loop reads CASSQDRLAGAGELFF. In DNA, the CDR3 is TGTGCCAGCAGCCAAGATCGGCTAGCGGGAGCCGGGGAGCTGTTTTTT.

V and J are TRBV12-3 or TRBV12-4 and TRBJ1-2, with 7 bases that match TRBD1. The CDR3 length is 12 residues. Losses at the gene ends were 6 bases for V and 7 bases for J; bases not matched to a gene: 5. As DNA, the CDR3 is TGTGCCAGCAGAGAGGGACAGTTTGGCTACACCTTC. It is translated as CASREGQFGYTF.

The chain uses TRBV19 and TRBJ1-1; no reliable D call. V lost 3 bases and J 2 bases, leaving 10 bases between the germline ends. The CDR3 totals 14 residues. The germline CDR1 and CDR2 sequences are LNHDA and SQIVND (reference sequence). The CDR3 here is CASSISKTNTEAFF. For the CDR3, the DNA is TGTGCCAGTAGTATCTCCAAGACTAACACTGAAGCTTTCTTT.

This rearrangement joins TRBV27 to TRBJ2-7; D perhaps matches TRBD1 (5 bases). V was shortened by 3 bases and J by 5 bases, with 14 bases between the two germline ends. CDR1 and CDR2 (germline): MNHEY, SMNVEV (reference sequence). There are 14 residues in the CDR3. The CDR3 bases are TGTGCCAGCAGTTTTCGCACAGGATGGGACGAGCAGTACTTC. Translated: CASSFRTGWDEQYF.

V and J are TRBV3-1 (or the pseudogene TRBV3-2) and TRBJ1-2, with no clear D. The germline V gene encodes CDR1 LGHDT and CDR2 YNNKEL (reference sequence). V was clipped by 1 base and J by 4 bases, with 7 bases between them. This CDR3 has 13 amino acids. The CDR3 bases are TGTGCCAGCAGCCAAGGGAGAGGCTATGGCTACACCTTC. Translation gives CASSQGRGYGYTF.

This sequence joins TRBV5-4 and TRBJ2-7; D remains ambiguous. The germline V gene encodes CDR1 SGHNT and CDR2 YYREEE (reference sequence). Trimming pared 1 base from V and 3 bases from J, leaving 8 bases between. This CDR3 contains 13 residues. The CDR3 DNA reads TGTGCCAGCAGCTTGTCCCCGGGCTACGAGCAGTACTTC. Translating it yields CASSLSPGYEQYF.

The chain combines TRBV6-5 with TRBJ2-7, with 12 bases that match TRBD1. There are 15 residues in the CDR3. V shed 6 bases, J shed 2 bases, and the junction held 5 bases outside the gene matches. Germline V lookup: CDR1 MNHEY, CDR2 SVGAGI. In DNA form, the CDR3 reads TGTGCCAGCAGCCGGGGACAGGGGGCGACCTACGAGCAGTACTTC. This translates into CASSRGQGATYEQYF.

This chain uses TRBV4-1 with TRBJ2-3, with D possibly being TRBD2 (6 bases). Germline CDR1 is MGHRA and CDR2 is YSYEKL. Between the trimmed V and J ends, which lost 5 bases and 10 bases, there was a span of 22 bases. The CDR3 loop spans 15 amino acids. CDR3 sequence reads: CASSSKGWDSEPQYF. DNA of the CDR3: TGCGCCAGCAGCTCCAAGGGCTGGGACTCAGAGCCGCAGTATTTT.

V and J are TRBV23-1 and TRBJ1-1, with 7 bases matching TRBD1. TRBV23-1 qualifies as an ORF whose function is uncertain. V was clipped by 6 bases and J by 1 base; unmatched bases: 8. The CDR3 has 15 residues. CDR3 protein: CASSLPRQGNTEAFF. The CDR3 DNA reads as TGCGCCAGCAGCCTCCCGCGACAGGGGAACACTGAAGCTTTCTTT.

This clone was picked up one time. V and J are TRBV7-2 and TRBJ2-1; unclear D gene. In germline, CDR1 is SGHTA, CDR2 FQGNSA. The CDR3 is made up of 14 amino acids. V was shortened by 1 base and J by 2 bases, with 6 bases between the two germline ends. CDR3 sequence: CASSLGAAYNEQFF. CDR3 in DNA: TGTGCCAGCAGCTTAGGGGCAGCCTACAATGAGCAGTTCTTC.

This clone was counted only a few times. The genes are TRBV23-1 and TRBJ2-7; D possibly corresponds to TRBD1 (5 bases). TRBV23-1 is identified as an open reading frame with a role that is uncertain. Trimming cost V 0 bases and J 4 bases, with 16 bases left between them. This CDR3 contains 16 residues. The CDR3 DNA sequence: TGCGCCAGCAGTCAATCCGAAGACGGCAGGGTTTACGAGCAGTACTTC. Translation gives CASSQSEDGRVYEQYF.

This chain links TRBV20-1 with TRBJ2-7; TRBD1 might be the D (5 bases). CDR3 length: 11 amino acids. CDR1 and CDR2 from the germline V gene are DFQATT and SNEGSKA (reference sequence). V lost 2 bases, J lost 3 bases, and 5 bases lay in between. As DNA, the CDR3 is TGCAGTGCTAGAAGGGGCTACGAGCAGTACTTC. Protein product: CSARRGYEQYF.

This clone was counted once. The chain employs TRBV6-5 and TRBJ2-1; TRBD2 matches at 9 bases. The trim removed 7 bases at V and 2 bases at J, leaving 3 bases unmatched. Germline CDR1 MNHEY, CDR2 SVGAGI. CDR3 size: 14 residues. DNA for the CDR3: TGTGCCAGCACAAGGACTAGCGCCTACAATGAGCAGTTCTTC. It translates to CASTRTSAYNEQFF.

The CDR3 DNA reads as TGTGCCAGCAGCCCACCCCGGACAGGGGTAGAGACCCAGTACTTC. Protein product: CASSPPRTGVETQYF. The chain has TRBV2 and TRBJ2-5; TRBD1 matches 9 bases. The germline V gene has CDR1 SNHLY and CDR2 FYNNEI. V was pared by 6 bases and J by 4 bases, with 9 bases of the junction left unmatched. CDR3 length: 15 residues.